This TCR beta chain was retrieved from a study of CD8+CD57+ T cells in acquired aplastic anemia. In the case of this clonotype: This sequence may be a read error, since a much larger clone differs from it by one base.

V lost 0 bases and J 9 bases, leaving 13 bases between the germline ends. CDR1 is SGHRS and CDR2 is YFSETQ in the germline V gene. This CDR3 has 15 residues. Genomic DNA was employed as the template in profiling TCR beta VDJ and CDR3. TCRdb reprocessed the reads with MiXCR, giving one entry per CDR3 protein. In the table there are 200,000 to 250,000 distinct CDR3 sequences, roughly 35% of which are singletons. Sequenced: sorted CD4+, CD8+, or CD8+CD57+ T cells (not recorded which) from PBMCs. This TCR derives from a human donor in good health, serving as a control. V gene TRBV5-1 combines with J gene TRBJ1-6; D not certain. The CDR3 reads CASSLEGRRPSPLHF. CDR3 coding DNA: TGCGCCAGCAGCTTGGAAGGCAGGAGACCTTCACCCCTCCACTTT.